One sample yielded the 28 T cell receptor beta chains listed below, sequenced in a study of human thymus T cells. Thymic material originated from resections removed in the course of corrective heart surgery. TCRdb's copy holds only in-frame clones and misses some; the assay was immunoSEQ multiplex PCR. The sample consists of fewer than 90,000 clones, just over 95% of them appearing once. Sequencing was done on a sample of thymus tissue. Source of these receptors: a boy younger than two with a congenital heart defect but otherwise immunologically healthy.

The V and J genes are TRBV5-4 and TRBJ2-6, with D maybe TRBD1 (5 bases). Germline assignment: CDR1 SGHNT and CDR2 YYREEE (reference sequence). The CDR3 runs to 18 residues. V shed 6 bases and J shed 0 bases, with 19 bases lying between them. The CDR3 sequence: CASNSGWPVPSGANVLTF. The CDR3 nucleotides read TGTGCCAGCAACTCAGGGTGGCCCGTTCCCTCTGGGGCCAACGTCCTGACTTTC.

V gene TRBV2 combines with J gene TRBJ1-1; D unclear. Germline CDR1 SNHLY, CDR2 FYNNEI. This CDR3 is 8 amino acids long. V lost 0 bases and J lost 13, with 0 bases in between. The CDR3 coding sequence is TGTGCCAGCAGTGAAGCTTTCTTT. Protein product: CASSEAFF.

The CDR3 loop is CASDTRRETQYF. CDR3 nucleotide sequence: TGTGCCAGCGACACTCGGAGGGAGACCCAGTACTTC. This chain links TRBV28 with TRBJ2-5; TRBD2 might be the D (5 bases). The germline CDR1 and CDR2 sequences are MDHEN and SYDVKM. This CDR3 region has 12 residues. V gave up 8 bases and J gave up 5 bases, with 12 bases separating them.

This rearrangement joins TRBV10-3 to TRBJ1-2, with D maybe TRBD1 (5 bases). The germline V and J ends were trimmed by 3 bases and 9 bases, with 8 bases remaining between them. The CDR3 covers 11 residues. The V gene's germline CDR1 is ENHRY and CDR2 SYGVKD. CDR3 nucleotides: TGTGCCATCAGTGAAGGGGTGCGCTACACCTTC. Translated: CAISEGVRYTF.

The CDR3 sequence: CASSSPPRDTYGYTF. CDR3 nucleotide sequence: TGTGCCAGCAGCTCTCCCCCCAGGGACACCTATGGCTACACCTTC. The rearrangement links TRBV5-5 to TRBJ1-2, with a possible D match to TRBD1 (6 bases). The CDR3 extends over 15 amino acids. V was shortened by 3 bases and J by 4 bases, with 16 bases between the two germline ends. Germline V gene data show CDR1 as SGHKS and CDR2 as YYEKEE (reference sequence).

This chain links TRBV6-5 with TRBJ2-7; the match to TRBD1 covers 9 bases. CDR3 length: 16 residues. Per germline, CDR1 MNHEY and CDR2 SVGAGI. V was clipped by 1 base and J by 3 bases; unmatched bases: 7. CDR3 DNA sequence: TGTGCCAGCAGTTACTTGCCCGGGACAGGGTACTACGAGCAGTACTTC. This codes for CASSYLPGTGYYEQYF.

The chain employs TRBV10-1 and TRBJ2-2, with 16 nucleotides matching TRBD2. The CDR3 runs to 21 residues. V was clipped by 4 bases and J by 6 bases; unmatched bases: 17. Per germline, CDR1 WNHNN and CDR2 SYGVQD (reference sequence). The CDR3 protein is CASSGPSGPGTSGGASGELFF. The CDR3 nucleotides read TGCGCCAGCAGTGGACCCAGTGGCCCCGGGACTAGCGGGGGGGCCTCCGGGGAGCTGTTTTTT.

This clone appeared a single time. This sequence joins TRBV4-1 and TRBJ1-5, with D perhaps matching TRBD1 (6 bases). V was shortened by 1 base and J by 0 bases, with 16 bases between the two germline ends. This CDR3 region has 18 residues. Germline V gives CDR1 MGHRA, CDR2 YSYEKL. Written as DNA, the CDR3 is TGCGCCAGCAGCCAAGGTCTCGACAGGAAAAATAGCAATCAGCCCCAGCATTTT. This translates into CASSQGLDRKNSNQPQHF.

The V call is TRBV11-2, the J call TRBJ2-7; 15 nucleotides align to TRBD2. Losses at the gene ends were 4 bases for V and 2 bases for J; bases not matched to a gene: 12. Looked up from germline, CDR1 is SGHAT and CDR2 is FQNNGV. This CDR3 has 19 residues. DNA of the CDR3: TGTGCCAGCAGCTCCACACCGGGACTAGCGGGGGGAACCACCTACGAGCAGTACTTC. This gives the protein CASSSTPGLAGGTTYEQYF.

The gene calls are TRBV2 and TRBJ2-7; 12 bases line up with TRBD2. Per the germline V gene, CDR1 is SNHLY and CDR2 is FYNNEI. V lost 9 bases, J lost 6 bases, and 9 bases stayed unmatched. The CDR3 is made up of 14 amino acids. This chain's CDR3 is CASRLGLAGSEQYF. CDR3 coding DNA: TGTGCCAGTCGGCTTGGACTAGCGGGAAGCGAGCAGTACTTC.

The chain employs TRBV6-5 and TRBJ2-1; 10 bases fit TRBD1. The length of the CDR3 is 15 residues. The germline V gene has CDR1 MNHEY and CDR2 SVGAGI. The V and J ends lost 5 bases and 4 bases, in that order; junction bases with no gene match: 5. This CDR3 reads CASSLRDRGYNEQFF. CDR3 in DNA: TGTGCCAGCAGTCTGAGGGACAGGGGATACAATGAGCAGTTCTTC.

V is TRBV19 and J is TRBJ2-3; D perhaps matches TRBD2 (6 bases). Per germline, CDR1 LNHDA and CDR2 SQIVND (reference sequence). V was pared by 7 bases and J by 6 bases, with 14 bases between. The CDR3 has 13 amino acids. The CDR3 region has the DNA TGTGCCAGTACTAATAACGCGGGGGATACGCAGTATTTT. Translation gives CASTNNAGDTQYF.

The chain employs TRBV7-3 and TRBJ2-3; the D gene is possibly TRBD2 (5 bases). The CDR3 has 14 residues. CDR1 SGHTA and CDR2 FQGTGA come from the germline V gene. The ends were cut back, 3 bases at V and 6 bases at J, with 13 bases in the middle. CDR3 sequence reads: CASSFIGRADTQYF. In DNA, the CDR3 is TGTGCCAGCAGCTTCATAGGGCGGGCGGATACGCAGTATTTT.

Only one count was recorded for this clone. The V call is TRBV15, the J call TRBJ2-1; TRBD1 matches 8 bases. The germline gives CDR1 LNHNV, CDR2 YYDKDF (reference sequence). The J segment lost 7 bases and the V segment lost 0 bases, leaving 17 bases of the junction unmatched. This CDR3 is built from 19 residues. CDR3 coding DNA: TGTGCCACCAGCAGAGAACATCACCTGGGGCAGGGGGCGCGTAATGAGCAGTTCTTC. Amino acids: CATSREHHLGQGARNEQFF. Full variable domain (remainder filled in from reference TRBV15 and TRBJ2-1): DAMVIQNPRYQVTQFGKPVTLSCSQTLNHNVMYWYQQKSSQAPKLLFHYYDKDFNNEADTPDNFQSRRPNTSFCFLDIRSPGLGDTAMYLCATSREHHLGQGARNEQFFGPGTRLTVL.

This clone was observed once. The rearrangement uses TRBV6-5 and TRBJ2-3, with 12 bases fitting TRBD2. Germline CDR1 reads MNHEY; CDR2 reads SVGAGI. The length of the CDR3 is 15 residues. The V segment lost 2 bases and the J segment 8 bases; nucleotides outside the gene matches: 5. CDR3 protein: CASSYLAGGLGTQYF. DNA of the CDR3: TGTGCCAGCAGTTACCTAGCGGGGGGGCTGGGTACGCAGTATTTT.

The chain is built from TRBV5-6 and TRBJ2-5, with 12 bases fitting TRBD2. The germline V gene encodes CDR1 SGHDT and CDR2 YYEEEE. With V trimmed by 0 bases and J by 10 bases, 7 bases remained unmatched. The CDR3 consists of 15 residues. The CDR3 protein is CASSLETSGGGDQYF. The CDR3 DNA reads TGTGCCAGCAGCTTGGAGACTAGCGGGGGCGGGGACCAGTACTTC.

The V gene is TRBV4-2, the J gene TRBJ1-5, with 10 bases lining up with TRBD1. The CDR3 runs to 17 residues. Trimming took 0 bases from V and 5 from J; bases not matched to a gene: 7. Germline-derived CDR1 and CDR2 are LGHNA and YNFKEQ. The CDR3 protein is CASSQDQDRGDHQPQHF. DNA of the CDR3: TGTGCCAGCAGCCAAGATCAGGACAGGGGGGACCATCAGCCCCAGCATTTT.

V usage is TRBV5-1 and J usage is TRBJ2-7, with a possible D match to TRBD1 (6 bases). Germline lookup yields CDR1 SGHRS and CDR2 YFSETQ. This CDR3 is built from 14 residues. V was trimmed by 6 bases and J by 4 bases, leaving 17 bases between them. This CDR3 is CASTHSGGRYEQYF. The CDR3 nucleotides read TGCGCCAGCACCCATAGTGGGGGCAGGTACGAGCAGTACTTC.

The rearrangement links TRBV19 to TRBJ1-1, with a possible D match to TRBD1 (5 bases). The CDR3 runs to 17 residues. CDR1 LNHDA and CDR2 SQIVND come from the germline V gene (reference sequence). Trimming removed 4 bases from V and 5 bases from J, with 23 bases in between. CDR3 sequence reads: CASSTSQGIVSGTEAFF. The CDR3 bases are TGTGCCAGTAGTACTTCTCAGGGTATCGTTTCGGGAACTGAAGCTTTCTTT.

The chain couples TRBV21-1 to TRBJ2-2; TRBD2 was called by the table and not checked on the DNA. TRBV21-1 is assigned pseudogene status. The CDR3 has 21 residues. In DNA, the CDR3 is TGTGCCAGCAGCAAAAGGGGGGGTGAAGCAGCGGGCAGCACGAACACCGGGGAGCTGTTTTTT. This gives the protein CASSKRGGEAAGSTNTGELFF.

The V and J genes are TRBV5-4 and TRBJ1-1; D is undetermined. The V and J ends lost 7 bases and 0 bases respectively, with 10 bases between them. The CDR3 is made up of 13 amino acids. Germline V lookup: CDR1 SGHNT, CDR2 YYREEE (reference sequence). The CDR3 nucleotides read TGTGCCAGCGGTAAAACCCTGAACACTGAAGCTTTCTTT. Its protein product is CASGKTLNTEAFF.

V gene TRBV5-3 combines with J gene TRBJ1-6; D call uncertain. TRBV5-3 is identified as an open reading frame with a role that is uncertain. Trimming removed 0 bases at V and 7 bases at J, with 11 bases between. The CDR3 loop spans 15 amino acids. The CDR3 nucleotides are TGTGCCAGAAGCTTGGCTGTCATGGGGAATTCACCCCTCCACTTT. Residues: CARSLAVMGNSPLHF.

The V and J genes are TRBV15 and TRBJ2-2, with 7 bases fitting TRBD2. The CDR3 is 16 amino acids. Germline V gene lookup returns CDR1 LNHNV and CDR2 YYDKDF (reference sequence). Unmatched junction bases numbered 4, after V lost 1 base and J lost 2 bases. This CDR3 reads CATSRAGGGNTGELFF. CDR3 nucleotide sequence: TGTGCCACCAGCAGAGCGGGCGGGGGAAACACCGGGGAGCTGTTTTTT.

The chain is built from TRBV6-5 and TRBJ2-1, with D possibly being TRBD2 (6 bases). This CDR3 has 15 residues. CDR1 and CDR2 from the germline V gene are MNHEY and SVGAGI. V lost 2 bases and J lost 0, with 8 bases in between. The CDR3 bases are TGTGCCAGCAGTTACGGAGGGAGCTCCTACAATGAGCAGTTCTTC. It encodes CASSYGGSSYNEQFF.

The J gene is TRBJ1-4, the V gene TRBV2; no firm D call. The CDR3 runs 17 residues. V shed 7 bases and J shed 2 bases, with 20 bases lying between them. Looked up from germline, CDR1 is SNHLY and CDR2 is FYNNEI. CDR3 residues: CASIVFNPGQTNEKLFF. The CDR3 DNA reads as TGTGCCAGCATCGTATTCAATCCGGGTCAGACTAATGAAAAACTGTTTTTT. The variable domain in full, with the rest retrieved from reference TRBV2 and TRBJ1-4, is EPEVTQTPSHQVTQMGQEVILRCVPISNHLYFYWYRQILGQKVEFLVSFYNNEISEKSEIFDDQFSVERPDGSNFTLKIRSTKLEDSAMYFCASIVFNPGQTNEKLFFGSGTQLSVL.

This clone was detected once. CDR3 DNA: TGTGCCAGCAGCACTACCCAGAGACAGGGGGCTAACAGGGGAACACTGACTGAAGCTTTCTTT. Translation: CASSTTQRQGANRGTLTEAFF. The chain recombines TRBV7-8 with TRBJ1-1; TRBD1 matches 10 bases. The CDR3 sequence is 21 residues long. Trimming took 5 bases from V and 5 from J; bases not matched to a gene: 26. Germline lookup yields CDR1 SGHVS and CDR2 FQNEAQ.

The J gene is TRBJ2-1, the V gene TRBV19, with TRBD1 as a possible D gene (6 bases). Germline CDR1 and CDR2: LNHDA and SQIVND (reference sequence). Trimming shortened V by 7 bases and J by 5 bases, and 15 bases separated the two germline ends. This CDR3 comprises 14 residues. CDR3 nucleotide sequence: TGTGCCAGTACTACCCCGGACAGCAACAATGAGCAGTTCTTC. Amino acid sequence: CASTTPDSNNEQFF.

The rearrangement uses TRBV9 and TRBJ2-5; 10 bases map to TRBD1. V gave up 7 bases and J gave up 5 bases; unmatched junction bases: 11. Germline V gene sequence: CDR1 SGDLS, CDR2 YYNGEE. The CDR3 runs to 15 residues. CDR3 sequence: CASGPGQGRFETQYF. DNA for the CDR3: TGTGCCAGCGGTCCGGGACAGGGGAGGTTTGAGACCCAGTACTTC.